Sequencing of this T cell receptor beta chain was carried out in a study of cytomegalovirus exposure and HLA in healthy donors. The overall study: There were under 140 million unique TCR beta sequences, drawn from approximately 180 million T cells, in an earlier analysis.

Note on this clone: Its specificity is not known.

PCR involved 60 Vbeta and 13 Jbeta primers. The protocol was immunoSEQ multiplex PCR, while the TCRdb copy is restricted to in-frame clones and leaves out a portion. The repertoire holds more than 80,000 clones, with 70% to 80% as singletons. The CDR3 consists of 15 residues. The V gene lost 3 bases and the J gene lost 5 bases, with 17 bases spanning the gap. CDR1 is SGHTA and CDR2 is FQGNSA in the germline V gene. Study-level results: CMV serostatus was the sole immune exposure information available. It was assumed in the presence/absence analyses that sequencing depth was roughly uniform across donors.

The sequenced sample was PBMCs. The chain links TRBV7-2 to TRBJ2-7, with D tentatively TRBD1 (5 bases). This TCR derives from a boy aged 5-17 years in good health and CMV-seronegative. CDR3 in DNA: TGTGCCAGCAGCTTCCTACTATTAGGGGTTGACGAGCAGTACTTC. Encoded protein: CASSFLLLGVDEQYF.